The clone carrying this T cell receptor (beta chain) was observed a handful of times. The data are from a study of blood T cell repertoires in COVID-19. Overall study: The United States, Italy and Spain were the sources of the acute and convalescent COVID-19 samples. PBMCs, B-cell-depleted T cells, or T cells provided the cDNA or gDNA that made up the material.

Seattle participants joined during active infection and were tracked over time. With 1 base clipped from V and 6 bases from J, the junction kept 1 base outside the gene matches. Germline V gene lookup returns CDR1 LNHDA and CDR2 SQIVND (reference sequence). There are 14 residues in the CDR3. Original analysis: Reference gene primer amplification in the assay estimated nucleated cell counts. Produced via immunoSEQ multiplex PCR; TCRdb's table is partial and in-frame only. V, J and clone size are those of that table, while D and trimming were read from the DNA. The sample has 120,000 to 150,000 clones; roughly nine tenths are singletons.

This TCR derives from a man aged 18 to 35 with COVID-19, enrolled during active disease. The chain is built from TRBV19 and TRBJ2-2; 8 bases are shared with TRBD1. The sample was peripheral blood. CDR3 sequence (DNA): TGTGCCAGTAGTATAGTGACAGGGGCCGGGGAGCTGTTTTTT. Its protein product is CASSIVTGAGELFF.